Listed below are T cell receptor beta chains from one sample, sequenced in a study of CD8 T cells in ankylosing spondylitis. TCRdb analysed the 5' RACE reads with MiXCR anew, one entry per CDR3 protein. The sample lists about 130,000 distinct CDR3 sequences; around 9.3% were seen once. Sequencing was carried out using blood, either unsorted or a sorted T cell fraction (not recorded which). These receptors were obtained from a male donor with ankylosing spondylitis or in good health (not recorded which). Each CDR3 is given with its conserved first and last residue. The D gene is left open where the match is weak. Only part of the rows carry a size: once, few, many, or a class if the clone is expanded.

j_call: TRBJ2-7; d_call: .; v_call: TRBV21-1; clone_size: few; cdr3_aa: CASSKTAETYYEQYF; cdr3_nt: TGTGCCAGCAGCAAAACGGCAGAAACATACTACGAGCAGTACTTC
j_call: TRBJ1-5; d_call: TRBD1; v_call: TRBV10-3; clone_size: few; cdr3_aa: CATGDSGHQPQHF; cdr3_nt: TGTGCCACCGGGGACAGCGGGCATCAGCCCCAGCATTTT
j_call: TRBJ2-1; d_call: .; v_call: TRBV6-2/TRBV6-3; clone_size: .; cdr3_aa: CASSYSAGPHNEQFF; cdr3_nt: TGTGCCAGCAGTTACAGCGCAGGGCCCCACAATGAGCAGTTCTTC
j_call: TRBJ2-3; d_call: .; v_call: TRBV6-5; clone_size: many; cdr3_aa: CASSYWGFGTDTQYF; cdr3_nt: TGTGCCAGCAGTTACTGGGGGTTTGGTACAGATACGCAGTATTTT
j_call: TRBJ1-1; d_call: .; v_call: TRBV30; clone_size: .; cdr3_aa: CAWSAKGVTEAFF; cdr3_nt: TGTGCCTGGAGTGCAAAGGGTGTGACTGAAGCTTTCTTT
j_call: TRBJ2-7; d_call: .; v_call: TRBV7-2; clone_size: few; cdr3_aa: CASGWGTGEQYF; cdr3_nt: TGTGCCAGCGGTTGGGGGACTGGGGAGCAGTACTTC
j_call: TRBJ2-1; d_call: .; v_call: TRBV14; clone_size: few; cdr3_aa: CASSPFRRPRDNEQFF; cdr3_nt: TGTGCCAGCAGCCCATTCCGGCGGCCCAGGGACAATGAGCAGTTCTTC
j_call: TRBJ1-1; d_call: .; v_call: TRBV29-1; clone_size: many; cdr3_aa: CSVQDRVELNTEAFF; cdr3_nt: TGCAGCGTTCAAGACCGGGTAGAGTTGAACACTGAAGCTTTCTTT
j_call: TRBJ2-7; d_call: .; v_call: TRBV25-1; clone_size: few; cdr3_aa: CASSDVGDLAYEQYF; cdr3_nt: TGTGCCAGCAGTGATGTAGGGGACCTCGCCTACGAGCAGTACTTC
j_call: TRBJ2-7; d_call: TRBD2; v_call: TRBV28; clone_size: many; cdr3_aa: CASSLLTSGYEQYF; cdr3_nt: TGTGCCAGCAGTCTCCTGACTAGCGGCTACGAGCAGTACTTC
j_call: TRBJ2-7; d_call: .; v_call: TRBV5-5; clone_size: many; cdr3_aa: CASSLALTGAATYEQYF; cdr3_nt: TGTGCCAGCAGCTTGGCATTGACTGGCGCTGCAACCTACGAGCAGTACTTC
j_call: TRBJ2-1; d_call: TRBD2; v_call: TRBV12-3/TRBV12-4; clone_size: many; cdr3_aa: CASTRILAGIYNEQFF; cdr3_nt: TGTGCCAGCACCCGGATCCTAGCGGGAATCTACAATGAGCAGTTCTTC
j_call: TRBJ2-1; d_call: TRBD2; v_call: TRBV20-1; clone_size: many; cdr3_aa: CSARSSGRGYGQFF; cdr3_nt: TGCAGTGCTAGATCTAGCGGGAGGGGCTACGGGCAGTTCTTC
j_call: TRBJ2-1; d_call: TRBD2; v_call: TRBV7-2; clone_size: .; cdr3_aa: CASSLDGTSQSREQFF; cdr3_nt: TGTGCCAGCAGCTTAGATGGGACTAGCCAATCACGTGAGCAGTTCTTC
j_call: TRBJ2-7; d_call: TRBD2; v_call: TRBV27; clone_size: few; cdr3_aa: CASSLPGLAGGPEQYF; cdr3_nt: TGTGCCAGCAGTTTACCGGGACTAGCGGGAGGGCCCGAGCAGTACTTC
j_call: TRBJ1-5; d_call: TRBD1; v_call: TRBV5-1; clone_size: many; cdr3_aa: CASSPGTGGNQPQHF; cdr3_nt: TGCGCCAGCAGCCCTGGGACAGGGGGGAATCAGCCCCAGCATTTT
j_call: TRBJ2-1; d_call: .; v_call: TRBV6-5; clone_size: .; cdr3_aa: CASSYQTRALLDYNEQFF; cdr3_nt: TGTGCCAGCAGTTACCAGACTAGGGCCCTACTCGACTACAATGAGCAGTTCTTC
j_call: TRBJ2-5; d_call: .; v_call: TRBV7-2; clone_size: once; cdr3_aa: CASSLSGSGLETQYF; cdr3_nt: TGTGCCAGCAGCTTATCCGGGAGCGGGTTAGAGACCCAGTACTTC
j_call: TRBJ2-3; d_call: .; v_call: TRBV20-1; clone_size: .; cdr3_aa: CCARDQVAENTDTQYF; cdr3_nt: TGCTGTGCTAGAGATCAAGTAGCGGAAAACACAGATACGCAGTATTTT
j_call: TRBJ2-7; d_call: .; v_call: TRBV7-2; clone_size: .; cdr3_aa: CASSPRTASYEQYF; cdr3_nt: TGTGCCAGCAGCCCGAGGACGGCCTCCTACGAGCAGTACTTC
j_call: TRBJ2-7; d_call: .; v_call: TRBV7-9; clone_size: many; cdr3_aa: CASSSMEYEQYF; cdr3_nt: TGTGCCAGCAGCTCCATGGAATACGAGCAGTACTTC
j_call: TRBJ2-1; d_call: TRBD2; v_call: TRBV2; clone_size: few; cdr3_aa: CASSGGAGDEQFF; cdr3_nt: TGTGCCAGCAGTGGGGGAGCGGGAGATGAGCAGTTCTTC
j_call: TRBJ1-1; d_call: TRBD1; v_call: TRBV6-5; clone_size: many; cdr3_aa: CASNRQGEAFF; cdr3_nt: TGTGCCAGCAACAGACAGGGAGAAGCTTTCTTT
j_call: TRBJ1-2; d_call: .; v_call: TRBV29-1; clone_size: many; cdr3_aa: CSVDTEYGYTF; cdr3_nt: TGCAGCGTTGATACAGAGTATGGCTACACCTTC
j_call: TRBJ2-5; d_call: .; v_call: TRBV28; clone_size: many; cdr3_aa: CASSFLRGAFGQETQYF; cdr3_nt: TGTGCCAGCAGTTTCCTCAGGGGAGCGTTTGGCCAAGAGACCCAGTACTTC
j_call: TRBJ2-5; d_call: .; v_call: TRBV7-2; clone_size: .; cdr3_aa: CASSLRQGRTQYF; cdr3_nt: TGTGCCAGCAGCTTACGGCAGGGGCGGACCCAGTACTTC
j_call: TRBJ1-5; d_call: .; v_call: TRBV7-2; clone_size: many; cdr3_aa: CASFRALFRKGSDSNQPQHF; cdr3_nt: TGTGCCAGCTTCCGGGCGCTATTCCGTAAGGGATCAGATAGCAATCAGCCCCAGCATTTT
j_call: TRBJ1-2; d_call: .; v_call: TRBV12-3/TRBV12-4; clone_size: many; cdr3_aa: CASSFPLSYGYTF; cdr3_nt: TGTGCCAGCAGTTTTCCCCTCAGCTATGGCTACACCTTC
j_call: TRBJ2-4; d_call: .; v_call: TRBV5-6; clone_size: .; cdr3_aa: CASSFQGRTKNIQYF; cdr3_nt: TGTGCCAGCAGCTTTCAGGGACGGACCAAAAACATTCAGTACTTC
j_call: TRBJ1-2; d_call: TRBD1; v_call: TRBV5-1; clone_size: few; cdr3_aa: CASSLDRGLYGYTF; cdr3_nt: TGCGCCAGCAGCTTGGACAGGGGCCTCTATGGCTACACCTTC
j_call: TRBJ1-1; d_call: TRBD1; v_call: TRBV19; clone_size: many; cdr3_aa: CASSRTGGTEAFF; cdr3_nt: TGTGCCAGTAGTCGCACAGGGGGCACTGAAGCTTTCTTT
j_call: TRBJ2-7; d_call: TRBD1; v_call: TRBV5-1; clone_size: many; cdr3_aa: CASSWGQGQKEQYF; cdr3_nt: TGCGCCAGCAGCTGGGGACAGGGGCAAAAGGAGCAGTACTTC
j_call: TRBJ2-2; d_call: .; v_call: TRBV5-1; clone_size: many; cdr3_aa: CASSLRAETGELFF; cdr3_nt: TGCGCCAGCAGCTTGAGGGCAGAGACCGGGGAGCTGTTTTTT
j_call: TRBJ2-2; d_call: TRBD2; v_call: TRBV12-3/TRBV12-4; clone_size: few; cdr3_aa: CASSWLTRGTGELFF; cdr3_nt: TGTGCCAGCAGTTGGTTAACGCGGGGGACCGGGGAGCTGTTTTTT
j_call: TRBJ1-5; d_call: TRBD1; v_call: TRBV20-1; clone_size: few; cdr3_aa: CSAPGQGGNQPQHF; cdr3_nt: TGCAGTGCTCCGGGACAGGGAGGAAATCAGCCCCAGCATTTT
j_call: TRBJ2-1; d_call: .; v_call: TRBV28; clone_size: many; cdr3_aa: CASIPAVYNEQFF; cdr3_nt: TGTGCCAGCATCCCTGCGGTCTACAATGAGCAGTTCTTC
j_call: TRBJ2-1; d_call: TRBD2; v_call: TRBV7-2; clone_size: .; cdr3_aa: CASSPTGTSVSYNEQFF; cdr3_nt: TGTGCCAGCAGCCCTACCGGGACTAGCGTCTCCTACAATGAGCAGTTCTTC
j_call: TRBJ2-7; d_call: .; v_call: TRBV27; clone_size: many; cdr3_aa: CASSLWAGSSYEQYF; cdr3_nt: TGTGCCAGCAGTTTATGGGCGGGTAGCTCCTACGAGCAGTACTTC
j_call: TRBJ1-6; d_call: .; v_call: TRBV4-3; clone_size: .; cdr3_aa: CASSQDRGNNSPLHF; cdr3_nt: TGCGCCAGCAGCCAAGATCGTGGGAATAATTCACCCCTCCACTTT
j_call: TRBJ2-1; d_call: TRBD2; v_call: TRBV4-3; clone_size: many; cdr3_aa: CASSQPGLVNNEQFF; cdr3_nt: TGCGCCAGCAGCCAGCCGGGACTAGTTAACAATGAGCAGTTCTTC
j_call: TRBJ2-1; d_call: TRBD2; v_call: TRBV24-1; clone_size: many; cdr3_aa: CATSDRRTSGNEQFF; cdr3_nt: TGTGCCACCAGTGACCGCCGGACTAGCGGCAATGAGCAGTTCTTC
j_call: TRBJ2-1; d_call: .; v_call: TRBV7-6; clone_size: many; cdr3_aa: CASSSRQDYNEQFF; cdr3_nt: TGTGCCAGCAGCTCCCGACAGGACTACAATGAGCAGTTCTTC
j_call: TRBJ2-7; d_call: TRBD2; v_call: TRBV9; clone_size: many; cdr3_aa: CASGGRSEQYF; cdr3_nt: TGTGCCAGCGGCGGGAGATCCGAGCAGTACTTC
j_call: TRBJ2-7; d_call: TRBD2; v_call: TRBV9; clone_size: many; cdr3_aa: CASSEGGLADYEQYF; cdr3_nt: TGTGCCAGCAGCGAGGGGGGACTAGCGGACTACGAGCAGTACTTC
j_call: TRBJ2-7; d_call: TRBD2; v_call: TRBV20-1; clone_size: many; cdr3_aa: CSARDSRQLAGVWEQYF; cdr3_nt: TGCAGTGCTAGAGATTCGAGGCAGCTAGCGGGAGTATGGGAGCAGTACTTC
j_call: TRBJ2-2; d_call: TRBD2; v_call: TRBV12-3/TRBV12-4; clone_size: many; cdr3_aa: CASSPPSGPTGELFF; cdr3_nt: TGTGCCAGCAGCCCACCTAGCGGGCCGACCGGGGAGCTGTTTTTT
j_call: TRBJ2-7; d_call: .; v_call: TRBV7-6; clone_size: many; cdr3_aa: CASSLEVGSGDYEQYF; cdr3_nt: TGTGCCAGCAGCTTAGAAGTAGGCAGCGGAGACTACGAGCAGTACTTC
j_call: TRBJ1-1; d_call: TRBD1; v_call: TRBV20-1; clone_size: .; cdr3_aa: CSARDRSYRGTEAFF; cdr3_nt: TGCAGTGCTAGAGACCGTTCGTACAGGGGGACTGAAGCTTTCTTT
j_call: TRBJ2-7; d_call: TRBD2; v_call: TRBV6-2/TRBV6-3; clone_size: few; cdr3_aa: CASSYTLAGGPNEQYF; cdr3_nt: TGTGCCAGCAGTTACACCCTAGCGGGAGGGCCTAACGAGCAGTACTTC
j_call: TRBJ1-2; d_call: TRBD1; v_call: TRBV20-1; clone_size: .; cdr3_aa: CSARTGQGYGYTF; cdr3_nt: TGCAGTGCTAGAACTGGACAGGGTTATGGCTACACCTTC
j_call: TRBJ2-1; d_call: .; v_call: TRBV20-1; clone_size: many; cdr3_aa: CSAYEGLVYNEQFF; cdr3_nt: TGCAGTGCCTATGAGGGACTGGTATACAATGAGCAGTTCTTC
j_call: TRBJ1-4; d_call: .; v_call: TRBV7-9; clone_size: many; cdr3_aa: CASSLVRQLNERLFF; cdr3_nt: TGTGCCAGCAGCTTAGTTCGACAGCTTAATGAAAGACTGTTTTTT
j_call: TRBJ1-5; d_call: .; v_call: TRBV4-3; clone_size: many; cdr3_aa: CASSQGVGERPQHF; cdr3_nt: TGCGCCAGCAGCCAAGGAGTAGGGGAAAGGCCCCAGCATTTT
j_call: TRBJ2-7; d_call: TRBD2; v_call: TRBV5-1; clone_size: many; cdr3_aa: CASSLEASGGSYEQYF; cdr3_nt: TGCGCCAGCAGCTTGGAGGCTAGCGGGGGCTCCTACGAGCAGTACTTC
j_call: TRBJ1-5; d_call: .; v_call: TRBV27; clone_size: .; cdr3_aa: CASSLRDSNQPQHF; cdr3_nt: TGTGCCAGCAGTTTAAGGGACTCAAATCAGCCCCAGCATTTT
j_call: TRBJ2-3; d_call: .; v_call: TRBV20-1; clone_size: .; cdr3_aa: CCARDHGTRSTDTQYF; cdr3_nt: TGCTGTGCTAGAGATCACGGGACACGATCTACAGATACGCAGTATTTT
j_call: TRBJ2-7; d_call: TRBD2; v_call: TRBV6-1; clone_size: many; cdr3_aa: CASSAEGLAYSEQYF; cdr3_nt: TGTGCCAGCAGTGCCGAGGGACTAGCGTACTCCGAGCAGTACTTC